These 13 T cell receptor beta chains were sequenced from one sample in a study of T-cell reconstitution after alpha-beta-depleted transplantation in children (dated by TCRdb to between 2015 and 2016). What this sample's treatment or condition label stands for: allogeneic hematopoietic cell transplantation with graft depleted of TCRalphabeta T cells and CD19 B cells. Library construction relied on PCR. For sequencing, an Illumina HiSeq 2500 was employed. TCR libraries were prepared with molecular barcoding, using unique molecular identifiers to normalize TCRbeta repertoire quantification. Starting from the raw public reads, TCRdb applied fastp trimming at Q25, assembled clones with MiXCR and retained in-frame beta chains. Entries that share a CDR3 protein sequence are merged under the most common genes and DNA. Here the sample has about 900,000 distinct CDR3 sequences; around 30% occur a single time. The ten largest account for over 25% of the sample.

The sample in question was PBMCs, mostly from graft donor cells, obtained 360 days after TCRalphabeta/CD19-depleted stem cell transplant. All receptors come from a boy under two years old who had a stem cell transplant for SCID, so the T cells may come from the graft donor.

The chain couples TRBV12-3 or TRBV12-4 to TRBJ1-2; no clear D. The CDR3 is made up of 11 amino acids. V lost 5 bases and J lost 9, with 10 bases in between. The CDR3 here is CASSDGQSYTF. CDR3 coding DNA: TGTGCCAGCAGTGACGGGCAGAGCTACACCTTC.

A few counts support this clonotype. The V gene is TRBV29-1, the J gene TRBJ2-3; 7 bases are shared with TRBD2. This CDR3 region has 15 residues. V was clipped by 0 bases and J by 4 bases; unmatched bases: 7. Per germline, CDR1 SQVTM and CDR2 ANQGSEA. The CDR3 nucleotides read TGCAGCGTTGAAGATCCGCGACTAGCCCCAGATACGCAGTATTTT. This codes for CSVEDPRLAPDTQYF.

The CDR3 coding sequence is TGTGCCAGCAGCGAAACAGCTACTAGCTCCTATAATTCACCCCTCCACTTT. It encodes CASSETATSSYNSPLHF. The chain has TRBV6-1 and TRBJ1-6; no firm D call. The germline gives CDR1 MNHNS, CDR2 SASEGT. V lost 6 bases and J 0 bases, leaving 15 bases between the germline ends. The CDR3 contains 17 residues.

V is TRBV24-1 and J is TRBJ2-3; the D gene is possibly TRBD1 (5 bases). Trimming shortened V by 7 bases and J by 3 bases, and 13 bases separated the two germline ends. The germline V gene has CDR1 KGHDR and CDR2 SFDVKD. The CDR3 contains 14 residues. CDR3 sequence: CATSRESGTDTQYF. The CDR3 DNA reads as TGTGCCACCAGCAGGGAAAGTGGGACAGATACGCAGTATTTT.

This sequence joins TRBV11-1 and TRBJ1-4; the D is unclear. The ends were cut back, 1 base at V and 3 bases at J, with 12 bases in the middle. Germline V gives CDR1 SGHAT, CDR2 FQDESV (reference sequence). This CDR3 is 16 amino acids long. The CDR3 bases are TGTGCCAGCAGCTTAGTGGACCGGGGAGCTAATGAAAAACTGTTTTTT. Translation: CASSLVDRGANEKLFF.

This clonotype was recorded a few times. This sequence joins TRBV4-3 and TRBJ2-2; D ambiguous. Germline values: CDR1 LGHNA, CDR2 YSLEER. This CDR3 spans 14 amino acids. Trimming took 4 bases from V and 3 from J, leaving 9 bases between them. The CDR3 DNA reads TGCGCCAGCAGCCGGGTTGTTGACACCGGGGAGCTGTTTTTT. This encodes CASSRVVDTGELFF.

This clonotype turned up a few times. This chain uses TRBV20-1 with TRBJ2-3, with D possibly TRBD1 on 6 matching bases. The V end lost 6 bases, the J end lost 0 bases, and 13 bases lay between the germline ends. The CDR3 spans 14 residues. Germline V lookup: CDR1 DFQATT, CDR2 SNEGSKA (reference sequence). The CDR3 protein is CSALTGDSTDTQYF. CDR3 DNA: TGCAGTGCCCTGACAGGCGACAGCACAGATACGCAGTATTTT.

This clonotype was found once. CDR3 sequence: CASSLDAGAGEQFF. The CDR3 DNA is TGCGCCAGCAGCTTGGACGCAGGGGCCGGTGAGCAGTTCTTC. V gene TRBV5-1 combines with J gene TRBJ2-1; TRBD1 is a possible D gene (6 bases). The CDR3 has 14 residues. Germline assignment: CDR1 SGHRS and CDR2 YFSETQ. Trimming took 0 bases from V and 9 from J, leaving 13 bases between them.

The chain couples TRBV5-1 to TRBJ2-7; D is unresolved. V was shortened by 0 bases and J by 0 bases, with 13 bases between the two germline ends. The CDR3 contains 16 residues. CDR1 and CDR2 from the germline V gene are SGHRS and YFSETQ. The CDR3 region is CASSLGRGSLSYEQYF. CDR3 coding DNA: TGCGCCAGCAGCTTGGGACGAGGCTCCCTCTCCTACGAGCAGTACTTC.

The chain recombines TRBV4-1 with TRBJ2-1; TRBD1 might be the D (5 bases). Germline V gives CDR1 MGHRA, CDR2 YSYEKL. Trimming took 1 base from V and 9 from J, leaving 13 bases between them. The length of the CDR3 is 14 residues. CDR3 region: CASSQVPGISEQFF. The CDR3 nucleotides read TGCGCCAGCAGCCAAGTTCCAGGGATTAGTGAGCAGTTCTTC.

This chain links TRBV5-1 with TRBJ1-1, with 12 bases matching TRBD1. Germline trimming cut 0 bases from V and 1 base from J; bases unmatched to any gene: 7. CDR1 and CDR2 from the germline V gene are SGHRS and YFSETQ. The CDR3 sequence is 18 residues long. The CDR3 spells CASSLGMGQGATNTEAFF. The CDR3 nucleotides are TGCGCCAGCAGCTTGGGAATGGGACAGGGGGCAACGAACACTGAAGCTTTCTTT.

The sample holds many counts of this clonotype. The chain joins TRBV10-3 to TRBJ2-1; D is possibly TRBD1 (5 bases). Trimming left V 5 bases short and J 0 bases short, with 11 bases between. Germline V gene sequence: CDR1 ENHRY, CDR2 SYGVKD. The CDR3 totals 15 residues. The CDR3 sequence is CAISFRAGSYNEQFF. The CDR3 coding sequence is TGTGCCATCAGTTTCAGGGCCGGCTCCTACAATGAGCAGTTCTTC.

This clonotype came up many times. The chain links TRBV7-2 to TRBJ2-1; D ambiguous. CDR1 and CDR2 from the germline V gene are SGHTA and FQGNSA. This CDR3 contains 13 residues. V was trimmed by 5 bases and J by 9 bases, leaving 14 bases between them. Here the CDR3 DNA reads TGTGCCAGCAGCCAAACGCCCCCCATTGAGCAGTTCTTC. Amino acids: CASSQTPPIEQFF.